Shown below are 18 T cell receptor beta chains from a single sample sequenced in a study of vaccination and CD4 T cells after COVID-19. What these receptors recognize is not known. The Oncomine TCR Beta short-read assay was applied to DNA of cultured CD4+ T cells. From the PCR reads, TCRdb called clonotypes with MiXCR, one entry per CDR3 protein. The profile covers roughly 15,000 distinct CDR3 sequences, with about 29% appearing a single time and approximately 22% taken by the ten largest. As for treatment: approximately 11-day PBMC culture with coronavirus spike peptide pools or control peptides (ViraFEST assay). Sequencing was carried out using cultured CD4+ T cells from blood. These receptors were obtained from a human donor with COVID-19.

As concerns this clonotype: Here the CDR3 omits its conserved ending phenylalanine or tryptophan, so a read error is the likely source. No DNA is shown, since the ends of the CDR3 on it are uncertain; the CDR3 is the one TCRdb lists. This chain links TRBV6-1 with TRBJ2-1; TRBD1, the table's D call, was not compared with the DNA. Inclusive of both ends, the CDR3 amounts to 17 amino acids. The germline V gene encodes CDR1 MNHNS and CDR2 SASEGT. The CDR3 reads CASKTGYHCGDRGHGGL.

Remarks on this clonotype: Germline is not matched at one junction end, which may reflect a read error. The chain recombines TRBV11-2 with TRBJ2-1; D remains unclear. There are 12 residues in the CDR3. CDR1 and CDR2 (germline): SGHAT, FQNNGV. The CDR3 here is CASSVDLAWQFF. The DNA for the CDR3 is TGTGCCAGCAGCGTAGATTTAGCCTGGCAGTTCTTC. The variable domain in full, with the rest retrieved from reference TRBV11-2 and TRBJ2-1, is EAGVAQSPRYKIIEKRQSVAFWCNPISGHATLYWYQQILGQGPKLLIQFQNNGVVDDSQLPKDRFSAERLKGVDSTLKIQPAKLEDSAVYLCASSVDLAWQFFGPGTRLTVL.

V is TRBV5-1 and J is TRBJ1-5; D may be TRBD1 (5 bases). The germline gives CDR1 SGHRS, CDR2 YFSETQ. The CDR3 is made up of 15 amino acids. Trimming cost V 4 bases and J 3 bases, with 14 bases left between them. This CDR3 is CASSPGLTDNQPQHF. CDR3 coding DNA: TGCGCCAGCAGCCCCGGCCTGACAGACAATCAGCCCCAGCATTTT.

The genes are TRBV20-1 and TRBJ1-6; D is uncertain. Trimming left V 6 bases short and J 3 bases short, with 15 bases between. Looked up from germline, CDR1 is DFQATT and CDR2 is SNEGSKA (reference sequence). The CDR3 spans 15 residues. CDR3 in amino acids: CSASPGGNYNSPLHF. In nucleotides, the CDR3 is TGCAGTGCAAGCCCGGGCGGGAACTATAATTCACCCCTCCACTTT.

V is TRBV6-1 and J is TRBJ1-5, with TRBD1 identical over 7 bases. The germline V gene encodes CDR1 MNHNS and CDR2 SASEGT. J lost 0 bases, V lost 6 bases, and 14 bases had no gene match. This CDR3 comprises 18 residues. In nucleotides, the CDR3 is TGTGCCAGCAGCCGGACAGGAGCCGCGGGGACTAGCAATCAGCCCCAGCATTTT. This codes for CASSRTGAAGTSNQPQHF.

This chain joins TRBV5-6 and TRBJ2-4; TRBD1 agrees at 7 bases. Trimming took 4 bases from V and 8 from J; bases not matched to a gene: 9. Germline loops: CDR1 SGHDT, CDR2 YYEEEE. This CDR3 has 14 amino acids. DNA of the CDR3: TGTGCCAGCAGCACCACTAGGGGGCCGGACATTCAGTACTTC. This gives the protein CASSTTRGPDIQYF.

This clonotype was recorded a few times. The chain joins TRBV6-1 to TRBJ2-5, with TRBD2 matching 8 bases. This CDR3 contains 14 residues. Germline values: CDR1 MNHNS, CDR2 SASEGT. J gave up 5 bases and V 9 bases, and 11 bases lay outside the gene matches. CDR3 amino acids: CASRGGGAPETQYF. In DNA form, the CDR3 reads TGTGCCAGTCGGGGGGGGGGGGCCCCGGAGACCCAGTACTTC.

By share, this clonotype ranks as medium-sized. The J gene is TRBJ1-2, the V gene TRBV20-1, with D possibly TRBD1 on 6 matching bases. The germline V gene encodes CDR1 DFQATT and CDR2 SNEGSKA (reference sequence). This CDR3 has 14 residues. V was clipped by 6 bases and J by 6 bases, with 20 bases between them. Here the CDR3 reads CSAVVGGALNGYTF. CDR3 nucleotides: TGCAGTGCGGTGGTTGGGGGCGCCTTGAATGGCTACACCTTC.

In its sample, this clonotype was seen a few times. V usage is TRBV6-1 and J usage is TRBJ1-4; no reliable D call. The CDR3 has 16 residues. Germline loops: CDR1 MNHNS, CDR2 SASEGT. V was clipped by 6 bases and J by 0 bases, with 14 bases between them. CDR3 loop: CASRGKSFATNEKLFF. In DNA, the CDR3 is TGTGCCAGCAGAGGGAAATCGTTTGCAACTAATGAAAAACTGTTTTTT.

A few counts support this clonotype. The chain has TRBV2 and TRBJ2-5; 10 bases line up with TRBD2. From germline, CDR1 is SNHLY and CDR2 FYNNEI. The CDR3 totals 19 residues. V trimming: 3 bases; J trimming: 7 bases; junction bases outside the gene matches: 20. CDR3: CASSDADGGRTSGGRTQYF. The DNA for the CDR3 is TGTGCCAGCAGTGATGCAGATGGGGGAAGGACTAGCGGCGGTAGGACCCAGTACTTC.

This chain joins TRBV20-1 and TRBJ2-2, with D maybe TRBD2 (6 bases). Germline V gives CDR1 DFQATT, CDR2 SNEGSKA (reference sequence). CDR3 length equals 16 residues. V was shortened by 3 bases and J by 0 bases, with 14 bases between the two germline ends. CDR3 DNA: TGCAGTGCTAGTAAGGAGGGCATCGCGAACACCGGGGAGCTGTTTTTT. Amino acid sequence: CSASKEGIANTGELFF.

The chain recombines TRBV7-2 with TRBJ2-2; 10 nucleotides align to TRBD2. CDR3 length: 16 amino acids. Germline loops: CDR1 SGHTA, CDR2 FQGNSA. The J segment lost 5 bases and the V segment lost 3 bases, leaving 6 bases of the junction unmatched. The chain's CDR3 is CASSFLSGGRTGELFF. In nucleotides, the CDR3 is TGTGCCAGCAGCTTTCTTAGCGGGGGGAGAACCGGGGAGCTGTTTTTT.

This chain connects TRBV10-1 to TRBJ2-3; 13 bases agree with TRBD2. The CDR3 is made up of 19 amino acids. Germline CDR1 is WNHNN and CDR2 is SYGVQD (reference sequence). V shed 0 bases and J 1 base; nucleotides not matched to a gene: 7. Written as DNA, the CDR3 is TGCGCCAGCAGTGAGTCTGTGGGACTAGCGGGGCCCCGCACAGATACGCAGTATTTT. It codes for CASSESVGLAGPRTDTQYF.

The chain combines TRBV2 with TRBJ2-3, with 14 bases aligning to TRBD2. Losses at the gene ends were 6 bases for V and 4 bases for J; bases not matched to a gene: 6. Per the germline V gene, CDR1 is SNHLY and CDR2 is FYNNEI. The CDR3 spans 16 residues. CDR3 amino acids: CASRRGLAGGADTQYF. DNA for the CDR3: TGTGCCAGCAGAAGAGGACTAGCGGGGGGCGCAGATACGCAGTATTTT.

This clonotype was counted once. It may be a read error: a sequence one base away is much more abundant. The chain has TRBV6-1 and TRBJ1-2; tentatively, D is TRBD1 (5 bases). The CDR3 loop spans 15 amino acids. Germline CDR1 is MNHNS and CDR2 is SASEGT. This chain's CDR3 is CASSEAGGTRYGHTF. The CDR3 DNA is TGTGCCAGCAGTGAAGCTGGGGGGACGCGCTATGGCCACACCTTC.

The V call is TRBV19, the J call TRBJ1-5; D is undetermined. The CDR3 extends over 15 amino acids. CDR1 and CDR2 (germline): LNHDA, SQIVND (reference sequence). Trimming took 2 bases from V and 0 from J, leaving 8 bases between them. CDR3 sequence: CASSILGNSNQPQHF. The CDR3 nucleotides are TGTGCCAGTAGTATACTCGGGAATAGCAATCAGCCCCAGCATTTT.

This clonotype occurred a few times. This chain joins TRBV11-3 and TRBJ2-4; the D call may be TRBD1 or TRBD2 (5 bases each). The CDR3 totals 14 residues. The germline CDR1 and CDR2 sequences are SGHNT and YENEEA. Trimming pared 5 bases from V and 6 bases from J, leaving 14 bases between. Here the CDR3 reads CASSPGTVVNIQYF. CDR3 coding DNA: TGTGCCAGCAGCCCCGGGACCGTCGTAAACATTCAGTACTTC.

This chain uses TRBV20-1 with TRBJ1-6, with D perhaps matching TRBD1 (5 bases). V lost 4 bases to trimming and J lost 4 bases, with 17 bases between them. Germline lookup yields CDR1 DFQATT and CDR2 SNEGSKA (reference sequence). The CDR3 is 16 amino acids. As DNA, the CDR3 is TGCAGTGCTACCCCGGGACTCCGGGCGTATAATTCACCCCTCCACTTT. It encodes CSATPGLRAYNSPLHF.